These 25 T cell receptor beta chains came from one sample sequenced in a study of identical twins (dated by TCRdb to between 2015 and 2016). Library preparation employed 5' RACE. Sequencing instrument: Illumina HiSeq 2000. TCRdb cleaned the public reads at Q25 with fastp, built clones with MiXCR and kept in-frame beta chains. Every entry covers one CDR3 protein and lists the most common genes and DNA from its rows. This sample has 1.5 million to 2 million distinct CDR3 sequences in its table, and more than 30% of those were observed once. The ten largest clones capture about 0.25% of the sample. The specimen was cord blood. The receptors were sampled from a newborn girl in good health.

The chain couples TRBV25-1 to TRBJ2-1; the match to TRBD2 covers 8 bases. The J segment lost 7 bases and the V segment lost 4 bases, leaving 6 bases of the junction unmatched. CDR1 is MGHDK and CDR2 is SYGVNS in the germline V gene. This CDR3 is 14 amino acids long. The CDR3 bases are TGTGCCAGCAGTGTAGCGGGGTCGGGAAATGAGCAGTTCTTC. It is translated as CASSVAGSGNEQFF.

This clonotype was found many times. The rearrangement joins TRBV5-1 to TRBJ2-3; D unresolved. The CDR3 is made up of 15 amino acids. CDR1 and CDR2 from the germline V gene are SGHRS and YFSETQ. Trimming pared 2 bases from V and 2 bases from J, leaving 12 bases between. CDR3 residues: CASSLRRPITDTQYF. The CDR3 nucleotides are TGCGCCAGCAGCTTAAGGCGACCCATCACAGATACGCAGTATTTT. The entire variable domain, with the rest obtained from reference TRBV5-1 and TRBJ2-3, is as follows: KAGVTQTPRYLIKTRGQQVTLSCSPISGHRSVSWYQQTPGQGLQFLFEYFSETQRNKGNFPGRFSGRQFSNSRSEMNVSTLELGDSALYLCASSLRRPITDTQYFGPGTRLTVL.

V is TRBV5-1 and J is TRBJ1-1; no reliable D call. Trimming cost V 2 bases and J 4 bases, with 18 bases left between them. The length of the CDR3 is 16 residues. CDR1 and CDR2 (germline): SGHRS, YFSETQ. CDR3 nucleotide sequence: TGCGCCAGCAGCTTCGGGTTCGGGGATACGAGCACTGAAGCTTTCTTT. Protein sequence: CASSFGFGDTSTEAFF.

This clonotype appeared many times. The chain combines TRBV20-1 with TRBJ2-1, with a weak D call TRBD2 (5 bases). Trimming cost V 6 bases and J 2 bases, with 17 bases left between them. CDR1 is DFQATT and CDR2 is SNEGSKA in the germline V gene (reference sequence). This CDR3 is built from 15 residues. The CDR3 here is CSAPTRGLAYNEQFF. Written as DNA, the CDR3 is TGCAGTGCGCCCACTAGAGGATTGGCCTACAATGAGCAGTTCTTC.

This clonotype was found a few times. The chain is built from TRBV4-1 and TRBJ1-1; D is unclear. The CDR3 consists of 13 residues. Trimming shortened V by 3 bases and J by 3 bases, and 8 bases separated the two germline ends. Per germline, CDR1 MGHRA and CDR2 YSYEKL. Written as DNA, the CDR3 is TGCGCCAGCAGCCACCCTCGGGACACTGAAGCTTTCTTT. This gives the protein CASSHPRDTEAFF.

V and J are TRBV25-1 and TRBJ1-5; perhaps TRBD1 as D (5 bases). V was pared by 5 bases and J by 7 bases, with 15 bases between. The V gene's germline CDR1 is MGHDK and CDR2 SYGVNS. The CDR3 has 14 residues. CDR3 sequence reads: CASSPSTARQPQHF. The CDR3 nucleotides read TGTGCCAGCAGTCCCTCGACAGCCAGGCAGCCCCAGCATTTT.

As to this clonotype: A much larger clonotype is one base distant, so this may be a read error. The chain joins TRBV20-1 to TRBJ2-1; unclear D gene. The CDR3 extends over 14 amino acids. Germline V CDR1 and CDR2: DFQATT, SNEGSKA (reference sequence). Here the CDR3 reads CNASRPATYNEQFF. CDR3 sequence (DNA): TGCAATGCTAGTAGGCCGGCTACCTACAATGAGCAGTTCTTC.

This clonotype was recorded only once. The rearrangement links TRBV5-1 to TRBJ2-5; D call uncertain. The assigned J gene may be wrong: the sequence end matches TRBJ2-1 better. CDR1 and CDR2 from the germline V gene are SGHRS and YFSETQ. The CDR3 has 14 amino acids. DNA for the CDR3: TGCGCCAGCAGCTTGGAGGCAGCTCAAGAGACCCAGTTCTTC. It codes for CASSLEAAQETQFF.

The CDR3 sequence: CASSLVWPGTSYEQYF. CDR3 coding DNA: TGCGCCAGCAGCTTGGTTTGGCCAGGGACCTCCTACGAGCAGTACTTC. The chain has TRBV5-1 and TRBJ2-7; D tentatively reads TRBD1 or TRBD2 (5 bases each). CDR3 length: 16 amino acids. Germline V lookup: CDR1 SGHRS, CDR2 YFSETQ. The ends were cut back, 0 bases at V and 0 bases at J, with 13 bases in the middle.

The chain joins TRBV28 to TRBJ1-1; D unclear. Germline CDR1 MDHEN, CDR2 SYDVKM. The germline V and J ends were trimmed by 7 bases and 1 base, with 10 bases remaining between them. The CDR3 contains 13 residues. The CDR3 DNA is TGTGCCAGCAATCCGTACAGGAACACTGAAGCTTTCTTT. It encodes CASNPYRNTEAFF.

CDR3 in amino acids: CASTRREGDNTQYF. The CDR3 DNA sequence: TGTGCCAGCACCCGGCGGGAGGGCGACAATACGCAGTATTTT. V and J are TRBV12-3 or TRBV12-4 and TRBJ2-3, with TRBD2 matching over 9 bases. V trimming: 7 bases; J trimming: 7 bases; junction bases outside the gene matches: 9. The CDR3 extends over 14 amino acids.

V is TRBV5-1 and J is TRBJ1-1, with a tentative D call TRBD1 (5 bases). The germline V gene encodes CDR1 SGHRS and CDR2 YFSETQ. V was pared by 0 bases and J by 5 bases, with 14 bases between. The CDR3 has 15 residues. The CDR3 nucleotides are TGCGCCAGCAGCTTGGAAACAGGTCTAGGTACTGAAGCTTTCTTT. This sequence encodes CASSLETGLGTEAFF.

V and J are TRBV12-3 or TRBV12-4 and TRBJ2-3, with 7 bases identical to TRBD1. The CDR3 spans 15 residues. V lost 4 bases to trimming and J lost 8 bases; unmatched junction nucleotides: 12. The chain's CDR3 is CASSSRGRREGTQYF. Written as DNA, the CDR3 is TGTGCCAGCAGTTCCAGGGGGAGAAGGGAAGGTACGCAGTATTTT.

This clonotype has a count of ten or more. CDR3 in DNA: TGCAGTGAGAATTCCTACAATGAGCAGTTCTTC. Residues: CSENSYNEQFF. The J gene is TRBJ2-1, the V gene TRBV20-1; D remains unclear. Trimming cost V 7 bases and J 1 base, with 5 bases left between them. The CDR3 consists of 11 residues. Germline CDR1 is DFQATT and CDR2 is SNEGSKA (reference sequence).

The genes are TRBV5-4 and TRBJ2-7, with TRBD2 matching over 10 bases. The trim removed 4 bases at V and 3 bases at J, leaving 7 bases unmatched. Germline V gene lookup returns CDR1 SGHNT and CDR2 YYREEE (reference sequence). The CDR3 sequence is 15 residues long. DNA of the CDR3: TGTGCCAGCAGCCTAAGCGGGAGGGTTAACTACGAGCAGTACTTC. This codes for CASSLSGRVNYEQYF.

The chain recombines TRBV21-1 with TRBJ2-5; the table calls TRBD1, which could not be checked here. TRBV21-1 is marked as a pseudogene. The CDR3 spans 12 residues. CDR3 sequence (DNA): TGTGCCAGCAGCAAAGTAAAGGGGGAGCAGTACTTC. Its translation: CASSKVKGEQYF.

This sequence joins TRBV29-1 and TRBJ2-3; tentatively, D is TRBD1 (5 bases). V dropped 0 bases and J dropped 5 bases, with 12 bases sitting between them. The CDR3 is 14 residues long. Germline CDR1 is SQVTM and CDR2 is ANQGSEA. For the CDR3, the DNA is TGCAGCGTTGAAGAGTCTACAGGTGGAGATACGCAGTATTTT. Translating gives CSVEESTGGDTQYF.

This chain joins TRBV3-1 and TRBJ2-1; D gene uncertain. CDR3 length: 14 amino acids. The V end lost 0 bases, the J end lost 10 bases, and 13 bases lay between the germline ends. Germline CDR1 and CDR2: LGHDT and YNNKEL (reference sequence). CDR3 region: CASSQDQPQAEQFF. In nucleotides, the CDR3 is TGTGCCAGCAGCCAAGATCAGCCTCAGGCGGAGCAGTTCTTC.

As to this clonotype: A much larger clone differs by one base, so this may be a read error. The CDR3 DNA follows: TGTGCCGGCAGCCAAGATGAGCGGGGGGCCTACAATGAGCAGTTCTTC. It encodes CAGSQDERGAYNEQFF. The chain employs TRBV4-2 and TRBJ2-1; 9 bases agree with TRBD2. The germline CDR1 and CDR2 sequences are LGHNA and YNFKEQ. This CDR3 is 16 amino acids long.

A single count supports this clonotype. J is TRBJ2-3 and V is TRBV24-1; 12 bases are a match to TRBD2. Germline V gene lookup returns CDR1 KGHDR and CDR2 SFDVKD. This CDR3 spans 19 amino acids. V shed 1 base and J 8 bases; nucleotides not matched to a gene: 15. CDR3 in DNA: TGTGCCACCAGTGATTTCCGAAACCAACTAGCGGGAGGCGGGGGTACGCAGTATTTT. This sequence encodes CATSDFRNQLAGGGGTQYF.

The chain is built from TRBV6-2 or TRBV6-3 and TRBJ2-1; 8 bases map to TRBD2. The CDR3 runs to 15 residues. CDR1 is MNHEY, CDR2 SVGEGT, per germline. V was clipped by 6 bases and J by 4 bases; unmatched bases: 8. In DNA form, the CDR3 reads TGTGCCAGCAGGGAGAGACTAGCGCGTTACAATGAGCAGTTCTTC. Translating it yields CASRERLARYNEQFF.

CDR3: CSAREPNPGEACNEQFF. CDR3 DNA sequence: TGCAGTGCTAGAGAGCCGAACCCAGGGGAAGCATGCAATGAGCAGTTCTTC. The chain employs TRBV20-1 and TRBJ2-1; the D gene is possibly TRBD1 (6 bases). The CDR3 totals 17 residues. CDR1 and CDR2 (germline): DFQATT, SNEGSKA (reference sequence). The V and J ends lost 0 bases and 6 bases respectively, with 21 bases between them.

This clonotype was detected only a few times. The rearrangement joins TRBV4-1 to TRBJ1-1, with D maybe TRBD1 (6 bases). Trimming removed 3 bases from V and 3 bases from J, with 11 bases in between. There are 14 residues in the CDR3. The germline V gene has CDR1 MGHRA and CDR2 YSYEKL. CDR3 in amino acids: CASSHFHRDTEAFF. CDR3 DNA sequence: TGCGCCAGCAGCCATTTCCACAGGGACACTGAAGCTTTCTTT.

A few counts support this clonotype. The chain uses TRBV27 and TRBJ2-7, with 8 bases that match TRBD1. This CDR3 comprises 16 residues. In germline, CDR1 is MNHEY, CDR2 SMNVEV (reference sequence). V gave up 1 base and J gave up 2 bases; unmatched junction bases: 7. CDR3 sequence: CASSLLQGAPPYEQYF. The CDR3 bases are TGTGCCAGCAGTTTATTGCAGGGGGCTCCCCCCTACGAGCAGTACTTC.

The V call is TRBV7-2, the J call TRBJ2-7; weak D call: TRBD2 (6 bases). The CDR3 totals 15 residues. V lost 1 base to trimming and J lost 7 bases, with 17 bases between them. Germline V gene data show CDR1 as SGHTA and CDR2 as FQGNSA. CDR3 residues: CASSLGIAGSNEQYF. The DNA for the CDR3 is TGTGCCAGCAGCTTAGGCATTGCCGGGAGCAATGAGCAGTACTTC.